This T cell receptor beta chain came from a study of blood T cell repertoires in COVID-19. Study in general: Samples representing acute and convalescent COVID-19 were sourced from the United States, Italy and Spain. PBMCs, B-cell-depleted T cells, or T cells were the source of the cDNA or gDNA that made up the material.

The CDR3 is 13 residues long. Germline V gene data show CDR1 as MNHEY and CDR2 as SMNVEV (reference sequence). The germline V and J ends were trimmed by 5 bases and 0 bases, with 7 bases remaining between them. Original data processing: Using reference gene primer amplification, nucleated cell counts were estimated. Here immunoSEQ multiplex PCR was the method, and the copy in TCRdb shows in-frame clones only, minus some. That table furnishes V, J and clone size, whereas the DNA furnished D and trimming. The profile shows roughly 200,000 clones, about 80% of them singletons. The specimen was peripheral blood. The chain couples TRBV27 to TRBJ1-1; D ambiguous. This receptor was obtained from a man aged 45-60 years with active or convalescent COVID-19. The CDR3 spells CASSPFLNTEAFF. CDR3 nucleotides: TGTGCCAGCAGTCCTTTTCTGAACACTGAAGCTTTCTTT.